The 3 T cell receptor beta chains in this list originate from one sample, sequenced in a study of T cell responses to AZD1222 COVID-19 vaccine. TCRdb keeps only in-frame clones here, not all; method: immunoSEQ multiplex PCR. The repertoire holds under 200,000 clones, approximately 90% seen once, with more than 1.3% in the top ten. This specimen consisted of peripheral blood, obtained on day 0 of AZD1222 vaccination. These receptor sequences come from an adult in good health.

The rearrangement joins TRBV7-2 to TRBJ2-7; possibly TRBD2 for D (6 bases). Trimming pared 5 bases from V and 3 bases from J, leaving 17 bases between. This CDR3 is built from 15 residues. The germline gives CDR1 SGHTA, CDR2 FQGNSA. The CDR3 region is CASSPGLPTFYEQYF. The CDR3 nucleotides are TGTGCCAGCAGCCCAGGACTACCTACATTCTACGAGCAGTACTTC.

The rearrangement uses TRBV4-3 and TRBJ1-5, with a tentative D call TRBD1 (5 bases). Germline V gene sequence: CDR1 LGHNA, CDR2 YSLEER. V lost 4 bases, J lost 1 base, and 14 bases lay in between. The CDR3 runs 16 residues. As DNA, the CDR3 is TGCGCCAGCAGCCCATTTTATTCAGGGAGCAATCAGCCCCAGCATTTT. The encoded protein is CASSPFYSGSNQPQHF.

J is TRBJ2-7 and V is TRBV7-9, with a tentative D call TRBD1 (6 bases). The CDR3 length is 14 residues. The germline V gene has CDR1 SEHNR and CDR2 FQNEAQ (reference sequence). V lost 3 bases to trimming and J lost 4 bases, with 13 bases between them. Here the CDR3 DNA reads TGTGCCAGCAGCTTGGGGGCTGATCTGTACGAGCAGTACTTC. Its protein product is CASSLGADLYEQYF.